This T cell receptor (beta chain) was captured in a study of cytomegalovirus exposure and HLA in healthy donors. Study outcomes and limitations: Testing in vitro showed a few CMV-associated chains specific for CMV antigens.

CDR1 and CDR2 (germline): SGHNT, YYREEE (reference sequence). The CDR3 is made up of 12 amino acids. Trimming removed 0 bases from V and 5 bases from J, with 5 bases in between. Assay: immunoSEQ multiplex PCR; the TCRdb copy retains only in-frame clones and omits some. The data show about 180,000 clones, 85% seen once. With respect to this clone: Its antigen is currently unknown.

The chain combines TRBV5-4 with TRBJ2-5, with D uncertain. The sequenced sample consisted of PBMCs. The TCR was taken from a man in his late teens or twenties in good health and CMV-seropositive. The CDR3: CASSLDAETQYF. The CDR3 DNA is TGTGCCAGCAGCTTGGATGCGGAGACCCAGTACTTC.